A single sample is the source of the 6 T cell receptor beta chains below, sequenced in a study of technical replicates of blood from several donors. TCRdb keeps only in-frame clones here, not all; method: immunoSEQ multiplex PCR. There are tens of thousands of clones in the sample; roughly 94% occur only once, and 0.25% lies in the top ten. The sample consisted of T cells isolated from PBMCs. These receptors originate from a human donor in good health.

The chain links TRBV4-2 to TRBJ2-7, with 11 bases aligning to TRBD2. The CDR3 sequence is 18 residues long. The V and J ends lost 4 bases and 4 bases, in that order; junction bases with no gene match: 15. Germline lookup yields CDR1 LGHNA and CDR2 YNFKEQ. CDR3 amino acids: CASSPHPGLAEDLYEQYF. Here the CDR3 DNA reads TGTGCCAGCAGCCCTCACCCGGGACTAGCGGAGGATTTATACGAGCAGTACTTC.

CDR3 loop: CASSLAPGYNYGYTF. The DNA of the CDR3 is TGTGCCAGCAGCTTAGCTCCAGGGTATAACTATGGCTACACCTTC. The rearrangement links TRBV7-9 to TRBJ1-2; weak D call: TRBD1 (5 bases). The germline CDR1 and CDR2 sequences are SEHNR and FQNEAQ (reference sequence). The V end was cut by 0 bases, the J end by 1 base, with 9 bases between. The CDR3 consists of 15 residues.

J is TRBJ1-1 and V is TRBV6-5; D uncertain. Trimming removed 0 bases from V and 7 bases from J, with 9 bases in between. Germline CDR1 and CDR2: MNHEY and SVGAGI. The CDR3 is 13 residues long. The CDR3 loop is CASSYSRHNEAFF. The CDR3 nucleotides are TGTGCCAGCAGTTACTCGAGGCACAATGAAGCTTTCTTT.

J is TRBJ2-1 and V is TRBV30; 8 bases map to TRBD1. Trimming cost V 1 base and J 3 bases; bases outside gene matches: 5. CDR3 length: 15 amino acids. CDR1 is GTSNPN and CDR2 is SVGIG in the germline V gene (reference sequence). The CDR3 DNA reads as TGTGCCTGGAGTGGACAGGGGACAATCTACAATGAGCAGTTCTTC. This translates into CAWSGQGTIYNEQFF.

This chain joins TRBV25-1 and TRBJ2-1; possible D gene TRBD2, 5 bases. Trimming took off 0 bases at V and 2 bases at J, with 14 bases between the two ends. CDR1 and CDR2 from the germline V gene are MGHDK and SYGVNS. The length of the CDR3 is 17 residues. CDR3 sequence reads: CASSEYRTPTPYNEQFF. Here the CDR3 DNA reads TGTGCCAGCAGTGAATATAGGACTCCAACCCCCTACAATGAGCAGTTCTTC.

The chain carries TRBV5-6 and TRBJ2-7; 9 bases are a match to TRBD1. The germline gives CDR1 SGHDT, CDR2 YYEEEE. Trimming removed 4 bases from V and 5 bases from J; junction bases left unmatched: 4. The CDR3 runs 13 residues. This CDR3 reads CASSVDRGHEQYF. CDR3 DNA: TGTGCCAGCAGCGTGGACAGGGGTCACGAGCAGTACTTC.